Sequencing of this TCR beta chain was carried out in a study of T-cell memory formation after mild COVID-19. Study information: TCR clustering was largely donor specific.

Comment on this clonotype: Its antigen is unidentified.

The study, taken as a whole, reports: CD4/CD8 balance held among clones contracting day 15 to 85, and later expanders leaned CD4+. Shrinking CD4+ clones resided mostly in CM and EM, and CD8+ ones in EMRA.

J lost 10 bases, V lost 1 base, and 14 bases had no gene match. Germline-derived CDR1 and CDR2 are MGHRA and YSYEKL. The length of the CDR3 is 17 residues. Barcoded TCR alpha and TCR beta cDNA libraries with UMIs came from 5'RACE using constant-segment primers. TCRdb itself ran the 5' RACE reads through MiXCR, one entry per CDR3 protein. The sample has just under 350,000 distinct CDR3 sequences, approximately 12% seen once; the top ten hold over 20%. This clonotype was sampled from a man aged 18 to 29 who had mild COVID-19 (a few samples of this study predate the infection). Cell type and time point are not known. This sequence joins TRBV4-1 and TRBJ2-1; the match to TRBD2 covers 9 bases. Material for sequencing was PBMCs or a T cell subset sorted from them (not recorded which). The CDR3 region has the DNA TGCGCCAGCAGCCAAGGTGGGGCTAGCGGGGCTCTCCCGGAGCAGTTCTTC. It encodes CASSQGGASGALPEQFF.